This TCR beta chain emerged from a study of CD8 T cells in Susac syndrome (dated by TCRdb to between 2019 and 2020). Regarding the research as a whole: Of the Susac syndrome patients who were sequenced, eight or nine were in clinical remission while 5 or 6 had clinically active disease. At blood withdrawal, Susac syndrome patients were either therapy-naive, taking corticosteroids (in some cases with IVIg as well), or taking IVIg alone. The study used repertoire sequencing to test whether antigen drove CD8+ T cell activation and differentiation in Susac syndrome.

Study-level results and caveats: The number of individuals in the TCR sequencing and HLA analysis was acknowledged as relatively small. In the CD4+ T cell repertoire of Susac syndrome patients, clonal expansion was not detected.

Peripheral blood CD8+ and CD4+ T cells from healthy donors, Susac syndrome patients and multiple sclerosis patients were profiled by high-throughput TCR beta sequencing. The Susac syndrome patients fulfilled recently defined diagnostic criteria for definite or probable disease. Bulk CD8+ and CD4+ T cells were purified magnetically by negative isolation, whereas CD8+ TEMRA cells were enriched by FACS. Blood was collected in EDTA tubes and processed within 24 hours, with PBMCs isolated through density gradient centrifugation. PBMCs intended for TCR sequencing were cryopreserved in liquid nitrogen and were subsequently thawed in a 37 degrees C water bath. The sorted or isolated CD4+, CD8+ and CD8+ TEMRA cells had a purity of 90% or higher. In the case of this clonotype: Its antigen is not yet known. It has no much larger one-base neighbor in the sample; base qualities were not kept.

RNA was extracted using the RNeasy kit, and about 0.45 to 1 ug of the RNA was reverse transcribed with random hexamers. The immunoSEQ multiplex PCR assay, which covers 54 Vbeta and 13 Jbeta segments, was used to amplify TCR beta CDR3 regions. PCR amplification bias was corrected using a synthetic template baseline for primer optimization and computational correction. In the original analysis: Only productive sequences were kept, with reads annotated to V, D and J genes according to IMGT and analyzed in immunoSEQ Analyzer. Clonality was computed as one minus Shannon entropy normalized by log2 of the number of productive unique sequences. For each patient and control, public and private clones were evaluated within the 100 most prevalent clones. Clones were defined as Susac-specific when absent from the healthy and MS cohorts, from some 1,100 published viral clones and from other ImmuneACCESS disease sequences. The public reads were reprocessed in TCRdb via fastp at Q25 and MiXCR, keeping in-frame beta chains. Entries that share a CDR3 protein sequence are merged under the most common genes and DNA. The V and J calls and clone size are TCRdb's, not the authors'. The sample table lists some 200,000 distinct CDR3 sequences, nearly 97% of them with a count of one. Roughly 0.098% of the sample is taken by the ten largest.

The CDR3 runs 15 residues from the cysteine to the phenylalanine. The CDR3 DNA has 45 bases and is translated from base 1. V is clipped by 8 bases and J by 2 bases, and the sequence between their germline boundaries is 19 bases long. The germline V gene provides CDR1 ENHRY and CDR2 SYGVKD. This chain is built from TRBV10-3 and TRBJ2-7; TRBD1 might be the D gene, on 6 matching bases. The sample comprised CD4+ T cells from PBMCs. This receptor was identified in a human donor with Susac syndrome. The sequenced DNA is TGTGCCATCCGAGCCAGGGGCACCCCGGCCTACGAGCAGTACTTC. This yields the protein CAIRARGTPAYEQYF.